A single sample is the source of the 2 T cell receptor beta chains below, sequenced in a study of T cells in localized non-small cell lung cancer. Clones were sequenced by immunoSEQ multiplex PCR, and TCRdb holds only the in-frame ones, with some missing. The sample yields 9,400 or so clones, about nine tenths seen once. The specimen comprised peripheral blood, sampled before any cancer treatment. The origin of the receptors is a male donor at least 60 years old with stage III squamous cell lung carcinoma.

The V call is TRBV7-6, the J call TRBJ1-1; no reliable D call. The CDR3 length is 14 residues. Germline V lookup: CDR1 SGHVS, CDR2 FNYEAQ. Trimming removed 1 base at V and 2 bases at J, with 8 bases between. CDR3 DNA: TGTGCCAGCAGCTTAGGACCATTTAACACTGAAGCTTTCTTT. Residues: CASSLGPFNTEAFF.

This chain joins TRBV13 and TRBJ1-2; TRBD1 is a possible D gene (5 bases). Between the trimmed V and J ends, which lost 0 bases and 4 bases, there was a span of 15 bases. This CDR3 has 16 amino acids. Germline CDR1 PRHDT, CDR2 FYEKMQ (reference sequence). CDR3 residues: CASSLGPDRRSYGYTF. The CDR3 region has the DNA TGTGCCAGCAGCTTAGGCCCCGACAGAAGAAGCTATGGCTACACCTTC.